A single sample is the source of the 13 T cell receptor beta chains below, sequenced in a study of shared clonotypes between healthy human individuals. CD45RO-negative CD8 cells positively selected for CCR7 made up the naive population, which excluded terminally differentiated effector memory CD45RA+ cells. Clones were read by immunoSEQ multiplex PCR, and TCRdb kept only the in-frame ones, dropping some. The sample contains about 820,000 clones, 80% to 95% of which appear only once. The source material was naive CD8+ T cells sorted from blood. Receptor source: a man aged 30 to 45 in good health.

V is TRBV4-1 and J is TRBJ1-5; D is possibly TRBD1 (6 bases). The V gene's germline CDR1 is MGHRA and CDR2 YSYEKL. The V end was cut by 5 bases, the J end by 3 bases, with 17 bases between. This CDR3 is 16 amino acids long. The CDR3 protein is CASSWGGGLYNQPQHF. The CDR3 bases are TGCGCCAGCAGCTGGGGCGGGGGGCTGTACAATCAGCCCCAGCATTTT.

The rearrangement joins TRBV27 to TRBJ2-5, with D possibly being TRBD2 (5 bases). Per the germline V gene, CDR1 is MNHEY and CDR2 is SMNVEV (reference sequence). V was trimmed by 2 bases and J by 5 bases, leaving 12 bases between them. The CDR3 has 14 amino acids. The chain's CDR3 is CASSLGGRGETQYF. The CDR3 DNA reads as TGTGCCAGCAGTTTAGGTGGGAGAGGGGAGACCCAGTACTTC.

V is TRBV27 and J is TRBJ2-1, with TRBD2 matching over 7 bases. The CDR3 covers 18 residues. J gave up 7 bases and V 1 base, and 16 bases lay outside the gene matches. Per the germline V gene, CDR1 is MNHEY and CDR2 is SMNVEV (reference sequence). CDR3 residues: CASSLYLPSSGANNEQFF. Here the CDR3 DNA reads TGTGCCAGCAGTTTATATCTTCCGTCTAGCGGAGCAAATAATGAGCAGTTCTTC.

V is TRBV11-3 and J is TRBJ1-2; D is uncertain. Trimming left V 4 bases short and J 1 base short, with 4 bases between. Germline V gives CDR1 SGHNT, CDR2 YENEEA. This CDR3 has 12 residues. CDR3 nucleotide sequence: TGTGCCAGCAGCTCGTATAACTATGGCTACACCTTC. As protein: CASSSYNYGYTF.

This clone was counted a few times. As DNA, the CDR3 is TGTGCCATCAGTGAGTACCTTTCACACTCGACTGGCACCGGGGAGCTGTTTTTT. This translates into CAISEYLSHSTGTGELFF. The genes are TRBV10-3 and TRBJ2-2; D unclear. The CDR3 covers 18 residues. Trimming took 1 base from V and 4 from J, leaving 19 bases between them. Per the germline V gene, CDR1 is ENHRY and CDR2 is SYGVKD.

The V gene is TRBV7-2, the J gene TRBJ1-4; 7 positions match TRBD1. This CDR3 is built from 14 residues. Germline V lookup: CDR1 SGHTA, CDR2 FQGNSA. Trimming cost V 5 bases and J 3 bases; bases outside gene matches: 3. CDR3 amino acids: CASSLTGSNEKLFF. In nucleotides, the CDR3 is TGTGCCAGCAGCCTGACAGGGTCTAATGAAAAACTGTTTTTT.

This clone came up a few times. The chain joins TRBV10-3 to TRBJ2-7; D uncertain. Germline V gene lookup returns CDR1 ENHRY and CDR2 SYGVKD. The V and J ends lost 3 bases and 3 bases respectively, with 9 bases between them. This CDR3 is 13 amino acids long. Written as DNA, the CDR3 is TGTGCCATCAGTGAAAAGGTTTTCTACGAGCAGTACTTC. Translation: CAISEKVFYEQYF.

The chain recombines TRBV7-8 with TRBJ2-7; D is possibly TRBD1 or TRBD2 (9 bases each). Looked up from germline, CDR1 is SGHVS and CDR2 is FQNEAQ. Trimming took 5 bases from V and 4 from J, leaving 33 bases between them. The CDR3 is made up of 20 amino acids. CDR3 nucleotide sequence: TGTGCCAGCAGCGCACTTCCCGGGACAGGGTCTTGGACTAGCGATTACGAGCAGTACTTC. Protein: CASSALPGTGSWTSDYEQYF.

The gene calls are TRBV10-2 and TRBJ2-1, with 9 bases identical to TRBD2. Germline V gene sequence: CDR1 WSHSY, CDR2 SAAADI. V lost 4 bases to trimming and J lost 4 bases; unmatched junction nucleotides: 8. The CDR3 consists of 16 residues. The chain's CDR3 is CASSARREGAYNEQFF. CDR3 DNA: TGCGCCAGCAGTGCGCGGCGGGAGGGAGCGTACAATGAGCAGTTCTTC.

The chain employs TRBV14 and TRBJ1-1; D perhaps matches TRBD1 (5 bases). Germline V lookup: CDR1 SGHDN, CDR2 FVKESK. V was clipped by 3 bases and J by 11 bases, with 25 bases between them. The CDR3 has 16 amino acids. The CDR3 spells CASSHRDLRREVGAFF. The CDR3, as DNA: TGTGCCAGCAGCCACCGGGACCTCAGAAGGGAGGTAGGGGCTTTCTTT. Complete variable domain (other parts from reference TRBV14 and TRBJ1-1): EAGVTQFPSHSVIEKGQTVTLRCDPISGHDNLYWYRRVMGKEIKFLLHFVKESKQDESGMPNNRFLAERTGGTYSTLKVQPAELEDSGVYFCASSHRDLRREVGAFFGQGTRLTVV.

The chain uses TRBV19 and TRBJ1-3, with a tentative D call TRBD1 (5 bases). The V gene's germline CDR1 is LNHDA and CDR2 SQIVND (reference sequence). This CDR3 is 15 amino acids long. Trimming cost V 3 bases and J 0 bases, with 9 bases left between them. The CDR3 region has the DNA TGTGCCAGTAGTATTGGACATCTCTCTGGAAACACCATATATTTT. Translated: CASSIGHLSGNTIYF.

The chain carries TRBV9 and TRBJ2-7; TRBD1 or TRBD2 may be the D gene (5 bases each). The germline V gene has CDR1 SGDLS and CDR2 YYNGEE. V was clipped by 3 bases and J by 2 bases, with 12 bases between them. The CDR3 sequence is 14 residues long. The CDR3: CASSAPGRTYEQYF. The CDR3 DNA follows: TGTGCCAGCAGCGCACCGGGACGAACCTACGAGCAGTACTTC.

J is TRBJ2-7 and V is TRBV9; D is possibly TRBD2 (6 bases). The CDR3 covers 19 residues. The V gene lost 3 bases and the J gene lost 6 bases, with 31 bases spanning the gap. Germline lookup yields CDR1 SGDLS and CDR2 YYNGEE. CDR3 residues: CASSDRAPKGGTEYLEQYF. CDR3 sequence (DNA): TGTGCCAGCAGCGATCGGGCCCCTAAGGGAGGAACAGAGTACCTCGAGCAGTACTTC.